A single sample gave rise to the 8 T cell receptor beta chains below, sequenced in a study of long-term antiretroviral therapy in people with HIV. At the survey level, the v3.0 immunoSEQ assay was run. TCRdb's copy holds only in-frame clones and misses some; the assay was immunoSEQ multiplex PCR. The repertoire holds about 20,000 clones, about nine tenths seen once, with over 7.5% in the top ten. The material sequenced was unsorted PBMCs, taken 4.4 years before starting antiretroviral therapy. These receptors were taken from a woman aged 25 to 45 with HIV.

This chain connects TRBV23-1 to TRBJ1-1, with D possibly TRBD1 on 6 matching bases. TRBV23-1 is sorted into the ORF group, with uncertain function. This CDR3 is 15 amino acids long. V was shortened by 8 bases and J by 1 base, with 17 bases between the two germline ends. This CDR3 reads CASSQIRQANTEAFF. In DNA, the CDR3 is TGCGCCAGCTCCCAGATTAGACAGGCGAACACTGAAGCTTTCTTT.

The chain recombines TRBV6-1 with TRBJ2-2, with TRBD1 as a possible D gene (6 bases). CDR1 and CDR2 (germline): MNHNS, SASEGT. Trimming pared 0 bases from V and 10 bases from J, leaving 15 bases between. This CDR3 comprises 15 residues. The CDR3 nucleotides are TGTGCCAGCAGTGAAGCAGGGCAGGGGTTAGCGGAGCTGTTTTTT. Translated, it gives CASSEAGQGLAELFF.

The rearrangement links TRBV6-1 to TRBJ1-5, with 9 bases matching TRBD1. Germline V lookup: CDR1 MNHNS, CDR2 SASEGT. The V and J ends lost 7 bases and 4 bases, in that order; junction bases with no gene match: 5. CDR3 size: 14 residues. CDR3 residues: CASTGQGMNQPQHF. DNA of the CDR3: TGTGCCAGCACGGGACAGGGAATGAATCAGCCCCAGCATTTT.

This chain uses TRBV10-3 with TRBJ1-3, with TRBD1 as a possible D gene (5 bases). This CDR3 is 19 amino acids long. V gave up 0 bases and J gave up 0 bases, with 18 bases separating them. Germline lookup yields CDR1 ENHRY and CDR2 SYGVKD. CDR3 in amino acids: CAISESDAGTMSSGNTIYF. CDR3 DNA: TGTGCCATCAGTGAGTCGGATGCAGGGACTATGAGCTCTGGAAACACCATATATTTT.

This chain connects TRBV5-6 to TRBJ2-7; 8 nucleotides line up with TRBD2. V dropped 4 bases and J dropped 2; count of bases not matched to a gene: 5. CDR1 is SGHDT, CDR2 YYEEEE, per germline. The CDR3 consists of 14 residues. The CDR3 loop reads CASSVSGTPYEQYF. CDR3 sequence (DNA): TGTGCCAGCAGCGTTAGCGGGACCCCCTACGAGCAGTACTTC.

The chain combines TRBV6-1 with TRBJ2-5; no clear D gene. Trimming cost V 3 bases and J 5 bases, with 10 bases left between them. The CDR3 is 13 amino acids. The V gene's germline CDR1 is MNHNS and CDR2 SASEGT. The CDR3 region has the DNA TGTGCCAGCAGTGAGTCCTCTTCGGAGACCCAGTACTTC. Translating it yields CASSESSSETQYF.

The rearrangement links TRBV7-3 to TRBJ1-1, with 7 bases aligning to TRBD1. The CDR3 covers 14 residues. V dropped 5 bases and J dropped 2; count of bases not matched to a gene: 5. Germline V gene data show CDR1 as SGHTA and CDR2 as FQGTGA. The CDR3 DNA reads TGTGCCAGCAGCCTCGGACAGGCAAACACTGAAGCTTTCTTT. Encoded protein: CASSLGQANTEAFF.

The chain recombines TRBV30 with TRBJ2-1, with 11 positions matching TRBD2. This CDR3 region has 13 residues. Germline V gene data show CDR1 as GTSNPN and CDR2 as SVGIG (reference sequence). V was pared by 1 base and J by 12 bases, with 5 bases of the junction left unmatched. CDR3 nucleotide sequence: TGTGCCTGGAGTGACGGGACTAGCGGAGGGCAGTTCTTC. Amino acids: CAWSDGTSGGQFF. Full variable domain (rest looked up from reference TRBV30 and TRBJ2-1): SQTIHQWPATLVQPVGSPLSLECTVEGTSNPNLYWYRQAAGRGLQLLFYSVGIGQISSEVPQNLSASRPQDRQFILSSKKLLLSDSGFYLCAWSDGTSGGQFFGPGTRLTVL.